A single T cell receptor (beta chain) is shown here with its context. Sequencing was done on patients that had shown CD8+CD57+ cell expansion by flow cytometry. The data were obtained in a study of CD8+CD57+ T cells in acquired aplastic anemia. The template used for profiling TCR beta VDJ and CDR3 was genomic DNA. TCRdb passed the reads through MiXCR, listing each CDR3 protein once. The sample lists 130,000 or so distinct CDR3 sequences; over 30% were seen once. The CDR3 has 12 residues. Germline assignment: CDR1 ENHRY and CDR2 SYGVKD. V dropped 0 bases and J dropped 7 bases, with 5 bases sitting between them.

The rearrangement joins TRBV10-3 to TRBJ2-3; no definite D call. This sequence was found in a human donor with aplastic anemia. Input material: sorted CD4+, CD8+, or CD8+CD57+ T cells (not recorded which) from PBMCs. In DNA, the CDR3 is TGTGCCATCAGTGAGTCGGCACATACGCAGTATTTT. Its protein is CAISESAHTQYF.